This T cell receptor beta chain was identified during a study of blood T cells in healthy people across ages. A J-beta primer mix and a sample-barcoded 5' primer were used in a second PCR of about 7 to 12 cycles. Each TCR beta cDNA got a 12-nucleotide random molecular identifier. TCRdb used MiXCR to reprocess the 5' RACE reads, holding one entry per CDR3 protein. Of 1,800,000 or so distinct CDR3 sequences in the sample, 39% were seen once. V dropped 5 bases and J dropped 14; count of bases not matched to a gene: 9. The CDR3 runs 12 residues. The germline V gene has CDR1 LGHDT and CDR2 YNNKEL (reference sequence).

The chain recombines TRBV3-1 with TRBJ2-3; 8 bases match TRBD2. The TCR sequence derives from a human donor in good health. Sequencing used blood. The CDR3 nucleotides read TGTGCCAGCAGCTACGCGGGGGGCAACACGTATTTT. It translates to CASSYAGGNTYF.